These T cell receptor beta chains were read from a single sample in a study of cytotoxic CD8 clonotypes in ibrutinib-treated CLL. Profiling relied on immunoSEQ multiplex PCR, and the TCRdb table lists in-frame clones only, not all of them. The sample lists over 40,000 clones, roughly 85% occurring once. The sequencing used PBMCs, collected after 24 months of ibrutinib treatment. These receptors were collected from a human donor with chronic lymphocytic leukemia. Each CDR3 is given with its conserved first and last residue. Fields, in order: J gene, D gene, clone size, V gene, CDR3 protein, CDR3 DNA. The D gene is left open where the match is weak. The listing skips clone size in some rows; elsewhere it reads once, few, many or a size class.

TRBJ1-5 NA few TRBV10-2 CASSASLFGGQPQHF TGCGCCAGCAGTGCGAGTTTGTTCGGGGGTCAGCCCCAGCATTTT
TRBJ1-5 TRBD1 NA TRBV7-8 CASRGQGTHQPQHF TGTGCCAGCAGGGGACAGGGGACACATCAGCCCCAGCATTTT
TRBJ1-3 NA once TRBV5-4 CASSLATGAGNTIYF TGTGCCAGCAGCTTGGCAACCGGGGCGGGAAACACCATATATTTT
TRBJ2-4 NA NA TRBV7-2 CASRPGSRGAKNIQYF TGTGCCAGCAGACCAGGTAGTCGGGGGGCCAAAAACATTCAGTACTTC
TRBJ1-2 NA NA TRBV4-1 CASSQDLWDRRIYGYTF TGCGCCAGCAGCCAAGATTTATGGGACCGTCGAATTTATGGCTACACCTTC
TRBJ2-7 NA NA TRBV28 CASSRGTVTRGYF TGTGCCAGCAGTCGCGGGACGGTTACGAGAGGGTACTTC
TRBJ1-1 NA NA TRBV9 CASSSPTGWNTEAFF TGTGCCAGCAGCTCCCCGACAGGTTGGAACACTGAAGCTTTCTTT
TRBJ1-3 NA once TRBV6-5 CASSYEPSGNTIYF TGTGCCAGCAGTTACGAGCCTTCTGGAAACACCATATATTTT
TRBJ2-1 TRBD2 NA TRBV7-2 CASSLIGTSSEQFF TGTGCCAGCAGCTTAATCGGGACTAGTAGTGAGCAGTTCTTC
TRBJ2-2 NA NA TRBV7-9 CASSLQQGITGELFF TGTGCCAGCAGCCTTCAGCAGGGCATCACCGGGGAGCTGTTTTTT
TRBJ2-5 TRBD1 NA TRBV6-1 CASSIGQGQETQYF TGTGCCAGCAGTATCGGACAGGGGCAAGAGACCCAGTACTTC
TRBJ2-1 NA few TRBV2 CASSEFNWGRSAYNEQFF TGTGCCAGCAGTGAATTTAATTGGGGGCGGAGCGCTTACAATGAGCAGTTCTTC
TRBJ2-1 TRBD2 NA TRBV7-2 CASSFTSGLWNEQFF TGTGCCAGCAGCTTCACTAGCGGCCTTTGGAATGAGCAGTTCTTC
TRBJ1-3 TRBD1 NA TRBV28 CASTKSGTGAGNTIYF TGTGCCAGCACCAAATCCGGGACAGGGGCCGGAAACACCATATATTTT
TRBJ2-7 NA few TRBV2 CASSVRGYSYEQYF TGTGCCAGCAGTGTGCGGGGATACTCCTACGAGCAGTACTTC
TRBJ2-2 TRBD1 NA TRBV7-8 CASSLAQGGIGELFF TGTGCCAGCAGCTTAGCACAGGGGGGCATCGGGGAGCTGTTTTTT
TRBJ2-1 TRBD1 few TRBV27 CASNRGQGYNEQFF TGTGCCAGTAACAGGGGACAGGGGTACAATGAGCAGTTCTTC
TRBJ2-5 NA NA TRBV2 CASSRRRTTASGETQYF TGTGCCAGCAGTCGCCGCCGGACGACGGCTTCGGGGGAGACCCAGTACTTC
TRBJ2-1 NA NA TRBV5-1 CASNPEVAGEQFF TGCGCCAGCAATCCCGAGGTCGCGGGTGAGCAGTTCTTC
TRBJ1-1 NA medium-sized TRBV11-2 CASSLVGASTEAFF TGTGCCAGCAGCTTAGTAGGGGCGAGCACTGAAGCTTTCTTT
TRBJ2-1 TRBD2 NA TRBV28 CASTTTSGRNNEQFF TGTGCCAGCACCACGACTAGCGGGAGGAACAATGAGCAGTTCTTC
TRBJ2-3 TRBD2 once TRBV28 CASSILAGASDTQYF TGTGCCAGCAGTATCCTAGCGGGAGCCTCCGATACGCAGTATTTT
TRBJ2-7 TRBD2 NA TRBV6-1 CASSEREGLGQYF TGTGCCAGCAGTGAACGGGAGGGCCTAGGTCAGTACTTC
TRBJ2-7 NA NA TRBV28 CASKFFGASYEQYF TGTGCCAGCAAATTTTTCGGGGCGTCCTACGAGCAGTACTTC
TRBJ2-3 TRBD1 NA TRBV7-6 CASSKQGAQTDTQYF TGTGCCAGCAGCAAACAGGGGGCGCAGACAGATACGCAGTATTTT
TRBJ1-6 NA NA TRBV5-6 CASSFTGLPSSYNSPLHF TGTGCCAGCAGCTTTACCGGACTGCCGAGCTCCTATAATTCACCCCTCCACTTT
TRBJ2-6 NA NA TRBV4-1 CASSQAGSAAPGANVLTF TGCGCCAGCAGCCAAGCTGGAAGCGCGGCGCCTGGGGCCAACGTCCTGACTTTC
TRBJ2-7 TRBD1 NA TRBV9 CASSVGWGQGVYEQYF TGTGCCAGCAGCGTAGGTTGGGGACAGGGAGTCTACGAGCAGTACTTC
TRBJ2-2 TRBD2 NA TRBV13 CASSLTPGGLAGGTGELFF TGTGCCAGCAGTCTCACCCCCGGCGGGCTAGCGGGAGGCACCGGGGAGCTGTTTTTT
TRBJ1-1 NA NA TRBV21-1 CASSQPTVAFF TGTGCCAGCAGCCAGCCGACAGTGGCTTTCTTT
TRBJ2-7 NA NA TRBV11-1 CASGPGGSYEQYF TGTGCCAGCGGCCCAGGCGGATCCTACGAGCAGTACTTC
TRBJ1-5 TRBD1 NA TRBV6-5 CASGHRGPNQPQHF TGTGCCAGCGGGCACAGGGGGCCGAATCAGCCCCAGCATTTT
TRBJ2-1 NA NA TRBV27 CASSLYGEQFF TGTGCCAGCAGTTTATACGGTGAGCAGTTCTTC
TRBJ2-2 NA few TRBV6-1 CASRATGSGELFF TGTGCCAGCAGGGCTACAGGCTCCGGGGAGCTGTTTTTT
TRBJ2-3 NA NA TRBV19 CASSMGWRGRSSTDTQYF TGTGCCAGTAGTATGGGTTGGAGGGGCCGCTCTAGCACAGATACGCAGTATTTT
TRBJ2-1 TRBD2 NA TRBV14 CASSQELAGGSNEQFF TGTGCCAGCAGCCAAGAGCTAGCGGGAGGATCCAATGAGCAGTTCTTC
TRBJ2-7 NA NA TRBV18 CASQGEESSYEQYF TGTGCCAGCCAGGGTGAGGAGAGCTCCTACGAGCAGTACTTC
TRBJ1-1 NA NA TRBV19 CASRPQGSVTEAFF TGTGCCAGTAGACCACAGGGATCGGTCACTGAAGCTTTCTTT
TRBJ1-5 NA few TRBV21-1 CAKDRDNQPQHF TGTGCCAAGGACAGGGACAATCAGCCCCAGCATTTT
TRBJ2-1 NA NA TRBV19 CASNQGNPYNEQFF TGTGCCAGTAACCAAGGGAATCCCTACAATGAGCAGTTCTTC
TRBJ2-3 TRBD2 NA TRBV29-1 CSVTIGLAGGPRTDTQYF TGCAGCGTGACCATAGGACTAGCGGGAGGGCCTAGGACAGATACGCAGTATTTT